Given below is one T cell receptor (beta chain) in context. V lost 1 base to trimming and J lost 3 bases, with 7 bases between them. The germline gives CDR1 LGHDT, CDR2 YNNKEL (reference sequence). CDR3 length equals 15 residues. Treatment reported: about 20 received Ad26.COV2.S at low or high dose, single or two shots; roughly five received placebo; per-sample allocation not given. Collection of the samples took place on day 63 after the first injection of vaccine or placebo. Wuhan-strain SARS-CoV-2 spike was expressed by the Ad26 vector that made up the vaccine. This entry belongs to a study of Ad26.COV2.S vaccination and SARS-CoV-2 variants. Repertoires were generated with immunoSEQ multiplex PCR, while TCRdb's copy carries only in-frame clones and drops some. The sample has roughly 380,000 clones; more than 75% are singletons.

Sample: peripheral blood, taken in a trial of Ad26.COV2.S vaccine versus placebo. This TCR was recovered from a person between 18 and 65 years old who received the Ad26.COV2.S COVID-19 vaccine or a placebo. The chain carries TRBV3-1 (or the pseudogene TRBV3-2) and TRBJ1-6; D unclear. DNA for the CDR3: TGTGCCAGCAGCCAAGGGCAGCTCTATAATTCACCCCTCCACTTT. Protein product: CASSQGQLYNSPLHF.